The 9 T cell receptor beta chains in this list originate from one sample, sequenced in a study of blood T cell repertoires in COVID-19. Repertoires were generated with immunoSEQ multiplex PCR, while TCRdb's copy carries only in-frame clones and drops some. The table shows about 380,000 clones, with approximately 84% occurring only once. Sample: PBMCs or T cells enriched from blood (not recorded which). The receptors originated from a woman between 25 and 40 years old who had recovered from COVID-19.

The chain combines TRBV18 with TRBJ1-5, with no clear D. CDR1 and CDR2 from the germline V gene are KGHSH and LQKENI. Trimming cost V 4 bases and J 3 bases, with 4 bases left between them. The CDR3 extends over 12 amino acids. The CDR3 nucleotides read TGTGCCAGCTCACTATACAATCAGCCCCAGCATTTT. Translated: CASSLYNQPQHF.

The chain links TRBV6-2 or TRBV6-3 to TRBJ2-7; 9 bases map to TRBD1. CDR3 size: 15 residues. Germline V gene sequence: CDR1 MNHEY, CDR2 SVGEGT. V lost 5 bases and J lost 4; bases outside the gene matches: 9. CDR3 nucleotides: TGTGCCAGCAGTGGGAACGACAGGGGGATATACGAGCAGTACTTC. Amino acids: CASSGNDRGIYEQYF.

V is TRBV2 and J is TRBJ2-5; the D gene is possibly TRBD2 (7 bases). The V and J ends lost 8 bases and 4 bases respectively, with 17 bases between them. The CDR3 is 14 residues long. Germline V gene data show CDR1 as SNHLY and CDR2 as FYNNEI. The CDR3 region is CASHPRGARETQYF. Written as DNA, the CDR3 is TGTGCCAGCCACCCTCGGGGGGCGAGAGAGACCCAGTACTTC.

This chain joins TRBV19 and TRBJ2-6; possibly TRBD2 for D (6 bases). Germline assignment: CDR1 LNHDA and CDR2 SQIVND (reference sequence). The CDR3 loop spans 15 amino acids. V was shortened by 5 bases and J by 2 bases, with 10 bases between the two germline ends. The CDR3 DNA is TGTGCCAGTAGTGGCCCGGGGGCTGGGGCCAACGTCCTGACTTTC. Its protein product is CASSGPGAGANVLTF.

There are a few counts of this clone. This sequence joins TRBV29-1 and TRBJ2-7, with D possibly matching TRBD2 (6 bases). The CDR3 sequence is 12 residues long. The ends were cut back, 7 bases at V and 2 bases at J, with 12 bases in the middle. Germline V gene data show CDR1 as SQVTM and CDR2 as ANQGSEA. CDR3 DNA: TGCAGCGGTCTTTCGGGGGCCTACGAGCAGTACTTC. Residues: CSGLSGAYEQYF.

V and J are TRBV29-1 and TRBJ1-1; D uncertain. The CDR3 covers 13 residues. Germline loops: CDR1 SQVTM, CDR2 ANQGSEA. Here the CDR3 reads CSTTPRQRPNAFF. As DNA, the CDR3 is TGCAGTACCACCCCGAGGCAGCGACCAAATGCTTTCTTT. Looking up the rest from reference TRBV29-1 and TRBJ1-1 gives the full variable domain: SAVISQKPSRDICQRGTSLTIQCQVDSQVTMMFWYRQQPGQSLTLIATANQGSEATYESGFVIDKFPISRPNLTFSTLTVSNMSPEDSSIYLCSTTPRQRPNAFFGQGTRLTVV.

This chain joins TRBV4-2 and TRBJ2-7, with D possibly TRBD2 on 5 matching bases. Germline lookup yields CDR1 LGHNA and CDR2 YNFKEQ. V was pared by 0 bases and J by 5 bases, with 17 bases between. The CDR3 is 16 amino acids. CDR3 nucleotides: TGTGCCAGCAGCCAAGAAGGAGGAGGACGCAGAAACGAGCAGTACTTC. Its protein is CASSQEGGGRRNEQYF.

This chain joins TRBV27 and TRBJ2-3; 9 bases map to TRBD2. The CDR3 is 14 amino acids. CDR1 and CDR2 from the germline V gene are MNHEY and SMNVEV (reference sequence). Trimming removed 5 bases from V and 2 bases from J; junction bases left unmatched: 2. The CDR3 spells CASSPSGDTDTQYF. CDR3 sequence (DNA): TGTGCCAGCAGTCCTAGCGGGGACACAGATACGCAGTATTTT.

This clone showed up just once. The chain is built from TRBV10-1 and TRBJ2-3; 9 positions agree with TRBD1. Germline V lookup: CDR1 WNHNN, CDR2 SYGVQD (reference sequence). The CDR3 consists of 15 residues. V was clipped by 4 bases and J by 2 bases; unmatched bases: 4. CDR3 DNA: TGCGCCAGCAGTGTTGGGGACAGGGTCACAGATACGCAGTATTTT. This sequence encodes CASSVGDRVTDTQYF.